This record covers a single T cell receptor (beta chain). The data are from a study of blood T cell repertoires in COVID-19. The data were produced by immunoSEQ multiplex PCR, yet TCRdb's version contains in-frame clones alone and is incomplete. The sample holds some 250,000 clones; approximately 83% are singletons and the top ten take 3% to 3.5%. V was pared by 7 bases and J by 1 base, with 19 bases between. Germline assignment: CDR1 SNHLY and CDR2 FYNNEI. The CDR3 runs to 16 residues. Sequenced material: peripheral blood. This clonotype was obtained from a young woman who had recovered from COVID-19. V and J are TRBV2 and TRBJ1-2, with D tentatively TRBD1 (6 bases). The CDR3 loop is CASIRRGGMGNYGYTF. The CDR3 bases are TGTGCCAGCATTAGGAGGGGGGGGATGGGTAACTATGGCTACACCTTC.